The source of this T cell receptor beta chain is a study of cytomegalovirus exposure and HLA in healthy donors. Overall study findings and caveats: Later work associated roughly 15,000 TCR beta sequences with HLA alleles at 0.05 false discovery rate. In a later analysis, TCR beta V- and J-gene trimming showed a link to a missense DCLRE1C variant.

With 60 Vbeta and 13 Jbeta primers, the PCR was carried out. TCRdb keeps only in-frame clones here, not all; method: immunoSEQ multiplex PCR. The sample holds a few hundred thousand clones, about 74% seen once. The V gene's germline CDR1 is SGHDT and CDR2 YYEEEE. V was pared by 3 bases and J by 2 bases, with 9 bases between. The CDR3 runs 14 residues. About this clone itself: What it binds is not known.

The TCR comes from a middle-aged man in good health and CMV-seronegative. Sequenced material: PBMCs. The rearrangement uses TRBV5-6 and TRBJ1-5; D perhaps matches TRBD1 (5 bases). The CDR3 coding sequence is TGTGCCAGCAGCTCCCAGGGCCGCAATCAGCCCCAGCATTTT. Its translation: CASSSQGRNQPQHF.